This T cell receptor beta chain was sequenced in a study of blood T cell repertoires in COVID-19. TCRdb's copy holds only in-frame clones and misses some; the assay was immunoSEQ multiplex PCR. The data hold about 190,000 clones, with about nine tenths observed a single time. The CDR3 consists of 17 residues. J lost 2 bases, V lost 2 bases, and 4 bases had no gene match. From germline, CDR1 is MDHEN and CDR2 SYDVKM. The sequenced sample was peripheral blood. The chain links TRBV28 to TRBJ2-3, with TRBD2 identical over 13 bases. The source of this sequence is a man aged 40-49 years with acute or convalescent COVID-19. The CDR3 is CASSLILAGGVTDTQYF. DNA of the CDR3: TGTGCCAGCAGTTTAATACTAGCGGGGGGGGTCACAGATACGCAGTATTTT.